The sequence of this T cell receptor (beta chain) was determined in a study of blood T cell repertoires in COVID-19. As for the study in general: The United States, Italy and Spain provided the acute and convalescent COVID-19 samples. PBMCs, B-cell-depleted T cells, or T cells provided the cDNA or gDNA that made up the material.

Germline assignment: CDR1 SGHAT and CDR2 FQNNGV. Trimming shortened V by 7 bases and J by 7 bases, and 19 bases separated the two germline ends. This CDR3 region has 15 residues. This clone was seen once. Profiled with immunoSEQ multiplex PCR; TCRdb holds only in-frame clones, not every one. The table lists a few hundred thousand clones, around 90% of them singletons. The source of this sequence is a human donor in a cohort sampled during active COVID-19. Sequenced sample: peripheral blood. The rearrangement uses TRBV11-2 and TRBJ1-4; a weak D match, TRBD1 (6 bases). CDR3 amino acids: CASTSRGLGAEKLFF. Here the CDR3 DNA reads TGTGCCAGCACGTCCCGTGGCCTGGGGGCTGAAAAACTGTTTTTT.